The 22 T cell receptor beta chains given below trace back to one sample, sequenced in a study of shared clonotypes between healthy human individuals. Sequencing used immunoSEQ multiplex PCR; TCRdb keeps in-frame clones, though not all of them. There are some 2,400,000 clones in the sample; about 94% occur only once, and over 0.1% lies in the top ten. Sequencing was carried out using naive CD4+ T cells sorted from blood. Noted subset: CD45RA+ positively selected. All receptors come from a man younger than 30 in good health.

The chain joins TRBV9 to TRBJ1-6; D gene uncertain. The V end was cut by 1 base, the J end by 5 bases, with 10 bases between. This CDR3 has 15 residues. Germline V lookup: CDR1 SGDLS, CDR2 YYNGEE. For the CDR3, the DNA is TGTGCCAGCAGCGTACAGTCCAGTGATAATTCACCCCTCCACTTT. This sequence encodes CASSVQSSDNSPLHF.

The genes are TRBV29-1 and TRBJ1-1; 7 bases fit TRBD1. CDR1 is SQVTM and CDR2 is ANQGSEA in the germline V gene. CDR3 length: 13 residues. The junction had 9 bases not matched to a gene; V was cut back by 6 bases and J by 5 bases. The CDR3 protein is CSVRGGLGTEAFF. CDR3 DNA sequence: TGCAGCGTCCGAGGGGGCTTAGGGACTGAAGCTTTCTTT. The full variable domain, with the rest looked up from reference TRBV29-1 and TRBJ1-1, is SAVISQKPSRDICQRGTSLTIQCQVDSQVTMMFWYRQQPGQSLTLIATANQGSEATYESGFVIDKFPISRPNLTFSTLTVSNMSPEDSSIYLCSVRGGLGTEAFFGQGTRLTVV.

The chain combines TRBV5-1 with TRBJ2-1, with 7 bases fitting TRBD2. Germline assignment: CDR1 SGHRS and CDR2 YFSETQ. The CDR3 has 14 amino acids. With 4 bases clipped from V and 8 bases from J, the junction kept 9 bases outside the gene matches. This chain's CDR3 is CASSPPVAGHEQFF. CDR3 bases: TGCGCCAGCAGCCCTCCGGTAGCGGGCCATGAGCAGTTCTTC.

V is TRBV5-5 and J is TRBJ1-5; D gene uncertain. The CDR3 has 17 amino acids. Trimming shortened V by 0 bases and J by 0 bases, and 13 bases separated the two germline ends. The germline CDR1 and CDR2 sequences are SGHKS and YYEKEE (reference sequence). DNA of the CDR3: TGTGCCAGCAGCTTGGCGGGGTATGGGAATAGCAATCAGCCCCAGCATTTT. It encodes CASSLAGYGNSNQPQHF.

This rearrangement joins TRBV6-5 to TRBJ1-6; no definite D call. V was clipped by 4 bases and J by 0 bases, with 10 bases between them. The CDR3 is made up of 16 amino acids. CDR1 is MNHEY, CDR2 SVGAGI, per germline. The CDR3 loop is CASSFSQYSYNSPLHF. The CDR3 DNA follows: TGTGCCAGCAGTTTCTCCCAGTACTCCTATAATTCACCCCTCCACTTT.

The chain has TRBV5-1 and TRBJ2-5, with D possibly called TRBD1 or TRBD2 (5 bases each). From germline, CDR1 is SGHRS and CDR2 YFSETQ. The V end lost 1 base, the J end lost 5 bases, and 12 bases lay between the germline ends. There are 14 residues in the CDR3. This CDR3 reads CASSLSGTRETQYF. For the CDR3, the DNA is TGCGCCAGCAGCTTGTCAGGGACCCGGGAGACCCAGTACTTC.

Concerning this clone: Other DNA sequences within the sample encode an identical CDR3. J is TRBJ2-1 and V is TRBV7-9, with 7 bases matching TRBD2. The CDR3 runs to 15 residues. Germline V gene lookup returns CDR1 SEHNR and CDR2 FQNEAQ (reference sequence). Losses at the gene ends were 1 base for V and 0 bases for J; bases not matched to a gene: 0. The CDR3: CASSLGGGSYNEQFF. The CDR3 DNA reads TGTGCCAGCAGCTTAGGCGGGGGCTCCTACAATGAGCAGTTCTTC.

The chain carries TRBV10-3 and TRBJ2-7, with D possibly being TRBD1 (6 bases). Germline assignment: CDR1 ENHRY and CDR2 SYGVKD. Trimming cost V 4 bases and J 6 bases, with 16 bases left between them. This CDR3 is built from 14 residues. The chain's CDR3 is CAISGSTGNGEQYF. Here the CDR3 DNA reads TGTGCCATCAGTGGGTCCACAGGGAACGGCGAGCAGTACTTC.

About this clone itself: The sample contains more than one DNA sequence encoding this CDR3. This chain joins TRBV18 and TRBJ1-4; D may be TRBD1 (5 bases). V was cut by 3 bases and J by 7 bases, with 12 bases left in between. There are 14 residues in the CDR3. CDR1 and CDR2 (germline): KGHSH, LQKENI. CDR3 in amino acids: CASSPGTGGEKLFF. DNA of the CDR3: TGTGCCAGCTCACCCGGGACTGGGGGTGAAAAACTGTTTTTT.

The chain couples TRBV2 to TRBJ2-7, with 10 bases fitting TRBD2. The J segment lost 3 bases and the V segment lost 5 bases, leaving 10 bases of the junction unmatched. The CDR3 loop spans 16 amino acids. Germline CDR1 is SNHLY and CDR2 is FYNNEI. This chain's CDR3 is CASSPLGASGSYEQYF. In nucleotides, the CDR3 is TGTGCCAGCAGTCCTTTGGGGGCTAGCGGGAGCTACGAGCAGTACTTC.

This clone was counted once. The sample holds other DNA sequences that translate to the same CDR3. The J gene is TRBJ2-3, the V gene TRBV20-1; D unresolved. CDR1 is DFQATT and CDR2 is SNEGSKA in the germline V gene (reference sequence). The CDR3 is 10 residues long. V shed 6 bases and J shed 5 bases, with 6 bases lying between them. The CDR3 region has the DNA TGCAGTGCACGAATAGATACGCAGTATTTT. Residues: CSARIDTQYF.

V gene TRBV6-5 combines with J gene TRBJ2-7; D not certain. The germline gives CDR1 MNHEY, CDR2 SVGAGI. Trimming took 4 bases from V and 7 from J, leaving 20 bases between them. The length of the CDR3 is 15 residues. This CDR3 is CASSSRQGGRWEQYF. CDR3 in DNA: TGTGCCAGCAGTTCCCGTCAAGGCGGCAGGTGGGAGCAGTACTTC.

The V gene is TRBV7-2, the J gene TRBJ2-2; D unresolved. CDR1 SGHTA and CDR2 FQGNSA come from the germline V gene. This CDR3 has 16 residues. V lost 7 bases and J lost 0, with 15 bases in between. CDR3 residues: CASNPLTTTNTGELFF. As DNA, the CDR3 is TGTGCCAGCAACCCCCTGACAACGACGAACACCGGGGAGCTGTTTTTT. The full variable domain, with the rest looked up from reference TRBV7-2 and TRBJ2-2, is GAGVSQSPSNKVTEKGKDVELRCDPISGHTALYWYRQSLGQGLEFLIYFQGNSAPDKSGLPSDRFSAERTGGSVSTLTIQRTQQEDSAVYLCASNPLTTTNTGELFFGEGSRLTVL.

Worth noting for this clone: At the DNA level, this CDR3 is encoded by other sequences in the same sample as well. The V gene is TRBV5-1, the J gene TRBJ2-7; TRBD1 is a possible D gene (5 bases). From germline, CDR1 is SGHRS and CDR2 YFSETQ. The CDR3 has 12 amino acids. Trimming shortened V by 2 bases and J by 6 bases, and 9 bases separated the two germline ends. This CDR3 reads CASSLDRGEQYF. Written as DNA, the CDR3 is TGCGCCAGCAGCTTAGATAGGGGCGAGCAGTACTTC.

V is TRBV2 and J is TRBJ1-5, with D possibly being TRBD1 (5 bases). Trimming took off 2 bases at V and 6 bases at J, with 14 bases between the two ends. CDR1 SNHLY and CDR2 FYNNEI come from the germline V gene. CDR3 length: 15 residues. The DNA for the CDR3 is TGTGCCAGCAGTGAATCCGGGGGGGTCAGTCAGCCCCAGCATTTT. This gives the protein CASSESGGVSQPQHF.

This chain connects TRBV15 to TRBJ2-1, with 7 bases fitting TRBD2. The CDR3 spans 15 residues. Trimming cost V 1 base and J 4 bases; bases outside gene matches: 4. The germline V gene encodes CDR1 LNHNV and CDR2 YYDKDF (reference sequence). CDR3 region: CATSRAGGLYNEQFF. CDR3 bases: TGTGCCACCAGCAGAGCGGGAGGCTTGTACAATGAGCAGTTCTTC.

The chain combines TRBV5-4 with TRBJ1-4; D may be TRBD1 (6 bases). Deletions cut 2 bases from V and 4 bases from J, with 15 bases between. Germline CDR1 reads SGHNT; CDR2 reads YYREEE (reference sequence). CDR3 size: 16 residues. For the CDR3, the DNA is TGTGCCAGCAGCTTAACAGGGAGTGTCCTTAATGAAAAACTGTTTTTT. Translating it yields CASSLTGSVLNEKLFF.

This chain joins TRBV7-2 and TRBJ2-1, with D unclear. V shed 4 bases and J shed 8 bases, with 12 bases lying between them. Per germline, CDR1 SGHTA and CDR2 FQGNSA. The CDR3 is 13 amino acids. Written as DNA, the CDR3 is TGTGCCAGCAGCTCAAGAGCCGTCGATGAGCAGTTCTTC. This codes for CASSSRAVDEQFF.

The chain employs TRBV27 and TRBJ1-5; 8 bases map to TRBD1. Germline-derived CDR1 and CDR2 are MNHEY and SMNVEV (reference sequence). The junction had 4 bases not matched to a gene; V was cut back by 4 bases and J by 2 bases. There are 15 residues in the CDR3. CDR3: CASSSTGDGNQPQHF. In nucleotides, the CDR3 is TGTGCCAGCAGTTCGACAGGGGACGGCAATCAGCCCCAGCATTTT.

Details on this clone: This sample includes further DNA sequences coding for the same CDR3. The chain carries TRBV29-1 and TRBJ2-7; D unresolved. Germline assignment: CDR1 SQVTM and CDR2 ANQGSEA. The V end lost 4 bases, the J end lost 1 base, and 8 bases lay between the germline ends. This CDR3 is 12 amino acids long. The CDR3 region is CSVVGTSYEQYF. For the CDR3, the DNA is TGCAGCGTTGTGGGAACGTCCTACGAGCAGTACTTC.

The chain joins TRBV10-1 to TRBJ2-1; TRBD2 aligns across 14 bases. The length of the CDR3 is 14 residues. Unmatched junction bases numbered 1, after V lost 3 bases and J lost 9 bases. Germline V lookup: CDR1 WNHNN, CDR2 SYGVQD (reference sequence). CDR3 sequence reads: CASSEGTSGSEQFF. CDR3 in DNA: TGCGCCAGCAGTGAAGGGACTAGCGGGAGTGAGCAGTTCTTC.

The chain carries TRBV5-6 and TRBJ1-2, with D tentatively TRBD1 (5 bases). In germline, CDR1 is SGHDT, CDR2 YYEEEE. The CDR3 contains 12 residues. Trimming removed 3 bases from V and 11 bases from J, with 14 bases in between. The CDR3, as DNA: TGTGCCAGCAGCTGGTATGAGGGGTTGTACACCTTC. Translating it yields CASSWYEGLYTF.